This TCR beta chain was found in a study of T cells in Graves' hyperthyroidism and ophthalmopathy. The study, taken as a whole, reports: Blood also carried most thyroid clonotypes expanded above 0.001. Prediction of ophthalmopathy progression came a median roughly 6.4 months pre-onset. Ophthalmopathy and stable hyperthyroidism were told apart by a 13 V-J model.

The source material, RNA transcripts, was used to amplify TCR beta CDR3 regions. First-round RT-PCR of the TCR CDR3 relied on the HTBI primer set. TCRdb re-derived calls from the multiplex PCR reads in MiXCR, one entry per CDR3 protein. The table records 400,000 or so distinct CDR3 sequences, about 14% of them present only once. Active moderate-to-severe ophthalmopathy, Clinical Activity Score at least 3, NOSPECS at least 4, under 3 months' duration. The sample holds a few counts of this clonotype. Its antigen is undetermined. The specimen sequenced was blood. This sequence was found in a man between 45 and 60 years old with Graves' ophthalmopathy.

The CDR3 sequence: CASSQARSSHEQFF. DNA for the CDR3: TGTGCCAGCAGCCAAGCGCGGAGCAGCCATGAGCAGTTCTTC. J is TRBJ2-1 and V is TRBV3-1, with D unresolved. CDR3 length equals 14 residues. CDR1 is LGHDT, CDR2 YNNKEL, per germline (reference sequence). V lost 1 base to trimming and J lost 8 bases, with 12 bases between them.